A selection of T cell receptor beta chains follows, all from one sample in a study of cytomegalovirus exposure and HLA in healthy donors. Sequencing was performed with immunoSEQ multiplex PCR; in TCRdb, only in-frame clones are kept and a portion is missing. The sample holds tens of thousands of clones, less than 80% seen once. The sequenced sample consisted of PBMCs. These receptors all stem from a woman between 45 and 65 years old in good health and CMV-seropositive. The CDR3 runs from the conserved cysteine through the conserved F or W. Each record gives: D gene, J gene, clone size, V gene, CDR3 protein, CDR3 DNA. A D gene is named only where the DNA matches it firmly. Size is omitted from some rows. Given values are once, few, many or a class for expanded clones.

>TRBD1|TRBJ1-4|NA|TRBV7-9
CASSPGQQNEKLFF
TGTGCCAGCAGCCCGGGACAGCAGAATGAAAAACTGTTTTTT
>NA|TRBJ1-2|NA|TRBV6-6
CASKGDDYGYTF
TGTGCATCTAAGGGGGATGACTATGGCTACACCTTC
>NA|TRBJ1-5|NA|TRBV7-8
CASSLERGEIQPQHF
TGTGCCAGCAGCTTAGAACGGGGGGAAATTCAGCCCCAGCATTTT
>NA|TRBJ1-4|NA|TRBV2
CASREERAGNEKLFF
TGTGCCAGCAGGGAGGAGCGCGCGGGGAATGAAAAACTGTTTTTT
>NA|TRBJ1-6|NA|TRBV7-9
CASSSPSTDPNSPLHF
TGTGCCAGCAGCTCCCCCTCGACAGATCCTAATTCACCCCTCCACTTT
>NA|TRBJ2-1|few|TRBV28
CASSLIVLNEQFF
TGTGCCAGCAGTTTAATAGTGTTGAATGAGCAGTTCTTC
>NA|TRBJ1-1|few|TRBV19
CASRLVGVNTEAFF
TGTGCCAGTAGGCTTGTGGGAGTGAACACTGAAGCTTTCTTT
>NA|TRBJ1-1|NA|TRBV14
CASSQELGAMNTEAFF
TGTGCCAGCAGCCAAGAACTGGGGGCGATGAACACTGAAGCTTTCTTT
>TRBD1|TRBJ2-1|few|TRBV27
CASSPRGGQGSSYEQFF
TGTGCCAGCAGTCCCCGGGGGGGACAGGGGTCATCCTATGAGCAGTTCTTC
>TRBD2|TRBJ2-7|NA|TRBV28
CASSPLWEGSGDEQYF
TGTGCCAGCAGTCCCCTATGGGAGGGATCAGGTGACGAGCAGTACTTC
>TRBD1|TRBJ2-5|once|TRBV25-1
CASSNAGGETQYF
TGTGCCAGCAGTAACGCAGGGGGAGAGACCCAGTACTTC
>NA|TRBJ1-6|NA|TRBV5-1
CASSLGGPSSYNSPLHF
TGCGCCAGCAGCTTGGGAGGGCCGAGCTCCTATAATTCACCCCTCCACTTT
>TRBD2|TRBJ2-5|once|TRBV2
CASSERGAASGVGETQYF
TGTGCCAGCAGTGAAAGAGGCGCGGCTAGCGGGGTAGGGGAGACCCAGTACTTC
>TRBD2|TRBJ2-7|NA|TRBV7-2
CASSPGLVSEQYF
TGTGCCAGCAGCCCAGGACTAGTGAGCGAGCAGTACTTC
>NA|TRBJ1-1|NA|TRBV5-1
CASSLGAAMNTEAFF
TGCGCCAGCAGCTTGGGGGCAGCCATGAACACTGAAGCTTTCTTT
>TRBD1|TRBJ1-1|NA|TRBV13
CASSLGDRGSTEAFF
TGTGCCAGCAGCTTAGGGGACAGGGGAAGCACTGAAGCTTTCTTT
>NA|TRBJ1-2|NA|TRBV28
CASKVGGANYGYTF
TGTGCCAGCAAGGTGGGGGGGGCAAACTATGGCTACACCTTC
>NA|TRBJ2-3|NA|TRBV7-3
CASSPGAGGSSTQYF
TGTGCCAGCAGCCCGGGAGCAGGGGGTAGTAGTACGCAGTATTTT